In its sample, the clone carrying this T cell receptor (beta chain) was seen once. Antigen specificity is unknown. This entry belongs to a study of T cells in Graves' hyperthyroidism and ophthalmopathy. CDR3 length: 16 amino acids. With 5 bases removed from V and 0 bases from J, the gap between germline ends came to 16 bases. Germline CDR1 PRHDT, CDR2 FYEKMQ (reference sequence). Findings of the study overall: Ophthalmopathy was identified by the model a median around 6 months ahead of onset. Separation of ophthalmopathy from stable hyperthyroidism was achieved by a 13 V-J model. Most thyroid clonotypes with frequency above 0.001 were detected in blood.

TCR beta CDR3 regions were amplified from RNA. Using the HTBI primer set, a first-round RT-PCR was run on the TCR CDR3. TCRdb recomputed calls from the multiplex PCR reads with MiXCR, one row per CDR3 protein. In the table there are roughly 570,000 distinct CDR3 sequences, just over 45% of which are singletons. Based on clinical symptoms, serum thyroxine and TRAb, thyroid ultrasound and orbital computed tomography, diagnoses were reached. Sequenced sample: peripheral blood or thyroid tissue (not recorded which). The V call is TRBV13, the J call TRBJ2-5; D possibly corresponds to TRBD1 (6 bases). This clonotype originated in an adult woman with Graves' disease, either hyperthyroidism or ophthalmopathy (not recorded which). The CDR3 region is CASSDYRRQDQETQYF. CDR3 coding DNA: TGTGCCAGCAGCGACTACCGACGACAGGACCAAGAGACCCAGTACTTC.